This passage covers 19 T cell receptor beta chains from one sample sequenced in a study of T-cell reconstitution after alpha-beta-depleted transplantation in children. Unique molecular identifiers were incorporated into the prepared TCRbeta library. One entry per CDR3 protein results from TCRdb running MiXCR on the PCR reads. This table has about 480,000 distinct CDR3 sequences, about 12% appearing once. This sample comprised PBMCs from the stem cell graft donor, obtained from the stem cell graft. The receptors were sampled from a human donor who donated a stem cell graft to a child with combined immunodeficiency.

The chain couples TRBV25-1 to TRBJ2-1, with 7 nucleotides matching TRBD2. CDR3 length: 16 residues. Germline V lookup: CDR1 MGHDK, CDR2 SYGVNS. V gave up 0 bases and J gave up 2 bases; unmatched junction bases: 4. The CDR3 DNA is TGTGCCAGCAGTGAATATACCAGCGGGGCCTACAATGAGCAGTTCTTC. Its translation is CASSEYTSGAYNEQFF.

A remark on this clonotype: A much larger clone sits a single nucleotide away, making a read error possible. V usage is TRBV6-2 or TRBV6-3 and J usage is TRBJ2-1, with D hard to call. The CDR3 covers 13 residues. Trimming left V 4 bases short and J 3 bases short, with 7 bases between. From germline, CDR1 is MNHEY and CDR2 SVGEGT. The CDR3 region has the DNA TGTGCCAGCAGTTTCGAAGTCTACAATGAGCAGTTCTTC. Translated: CASSFEVYNEQFF.

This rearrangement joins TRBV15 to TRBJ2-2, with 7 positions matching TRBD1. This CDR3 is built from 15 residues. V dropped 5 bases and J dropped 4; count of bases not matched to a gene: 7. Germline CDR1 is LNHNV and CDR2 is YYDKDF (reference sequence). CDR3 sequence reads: CATSPGQASTGELFF. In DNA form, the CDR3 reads TGTGCCACCAGCCCCGGACAGGCGAGCACCGGGGAGCTGTTTTTT.

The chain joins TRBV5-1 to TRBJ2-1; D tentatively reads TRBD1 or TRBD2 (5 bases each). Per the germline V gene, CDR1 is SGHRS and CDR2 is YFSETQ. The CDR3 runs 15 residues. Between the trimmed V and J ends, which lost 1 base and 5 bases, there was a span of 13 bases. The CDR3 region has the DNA TGCGCCAGCAGCTTGACTGACGGGGCCAACAATGAGCAGTTCTTC. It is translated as CASSLTDGANNEQFF.

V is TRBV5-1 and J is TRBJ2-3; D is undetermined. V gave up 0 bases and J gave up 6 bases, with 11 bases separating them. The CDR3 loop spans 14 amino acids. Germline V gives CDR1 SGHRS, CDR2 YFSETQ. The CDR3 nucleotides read TGCGCCAGCAGCTTGGTGATTACCAAGGATACGCAGTATTTT. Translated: CASSLVITKDTQYF.

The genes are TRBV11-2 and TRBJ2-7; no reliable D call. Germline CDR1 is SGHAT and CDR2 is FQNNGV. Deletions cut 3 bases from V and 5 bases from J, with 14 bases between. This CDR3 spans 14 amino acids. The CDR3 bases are TGTGCCAGCAGCTTGGACGGGCCGTTGGACGAGCAGTACTTC. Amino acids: CASSLDGPLDEQYF.

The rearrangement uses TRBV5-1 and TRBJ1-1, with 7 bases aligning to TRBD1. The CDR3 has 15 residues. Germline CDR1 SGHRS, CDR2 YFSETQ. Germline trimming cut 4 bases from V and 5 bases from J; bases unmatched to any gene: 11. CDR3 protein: CASSPSDRVWTEAFF. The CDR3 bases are TGCGCCAGCAGCCCATCCGACAGGGTTTGGACTGAAGCTTTCTTT.

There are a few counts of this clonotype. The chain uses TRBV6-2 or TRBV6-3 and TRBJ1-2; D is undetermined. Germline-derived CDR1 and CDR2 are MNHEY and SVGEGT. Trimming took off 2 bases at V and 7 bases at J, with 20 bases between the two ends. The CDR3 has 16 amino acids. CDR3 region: CASSYGIGAPARGYTF. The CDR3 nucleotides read TGTGCCAGCAGTTACGGTATCGGAGCCCCGGCGCGTGGCTACACCTTC.

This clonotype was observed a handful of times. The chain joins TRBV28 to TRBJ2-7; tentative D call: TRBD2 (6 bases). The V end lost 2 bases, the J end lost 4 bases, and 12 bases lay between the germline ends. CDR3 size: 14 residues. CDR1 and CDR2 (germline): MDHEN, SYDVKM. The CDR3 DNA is TGTGCCAGCAGTTTAAGCAGGAGGGGTTACGAGCAGTACTTC. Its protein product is CASSLSRRGYEQYF.

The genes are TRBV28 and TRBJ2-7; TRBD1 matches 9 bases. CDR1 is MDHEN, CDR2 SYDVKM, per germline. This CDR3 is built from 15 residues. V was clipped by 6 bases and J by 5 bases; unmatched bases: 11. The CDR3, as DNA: TGTGCCAGCAGCTCCCCTATCGGGGACAGGGACGAGCAGTACTTC. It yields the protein CASSSPIGDRDEQYF. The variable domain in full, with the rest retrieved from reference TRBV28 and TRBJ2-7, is DVKVTQSSRYLVKRTGEKVFLECVQDMDHENMFWYRQDPGLGLRLIYFSYDVKMKEKGDIPEGYSVSREKKERFSLILESASTNQTSMYLCASSSPIGDRDEQYFGPGTRLTVT.

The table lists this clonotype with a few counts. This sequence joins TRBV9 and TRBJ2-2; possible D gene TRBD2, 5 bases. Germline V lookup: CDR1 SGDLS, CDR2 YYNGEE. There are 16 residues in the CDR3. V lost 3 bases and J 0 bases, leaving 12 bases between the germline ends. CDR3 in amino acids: CASSDPRAANTGELFF. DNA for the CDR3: TGTGCCAGCAGCGATCCGCGGGCCGCGAACACCGGGGAGCTGTTTTTT.

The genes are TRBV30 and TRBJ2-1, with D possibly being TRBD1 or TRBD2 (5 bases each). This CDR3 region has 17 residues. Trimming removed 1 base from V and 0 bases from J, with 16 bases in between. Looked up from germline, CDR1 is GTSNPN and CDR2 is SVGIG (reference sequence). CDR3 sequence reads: CAWSAREWRSSYNEQFF. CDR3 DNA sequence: TGTGCCTGGAGTGCCAGGGAGTGGCGAAGCTCCTACAATGAGCAGTTCTTC.

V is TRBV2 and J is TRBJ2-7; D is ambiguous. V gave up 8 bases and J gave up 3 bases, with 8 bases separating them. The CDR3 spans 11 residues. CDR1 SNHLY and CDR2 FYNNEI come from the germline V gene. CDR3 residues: CASGSNYEQYF. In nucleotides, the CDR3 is TGTGCCAGCGGCAGTAACTACGAGCAGTACTTC.

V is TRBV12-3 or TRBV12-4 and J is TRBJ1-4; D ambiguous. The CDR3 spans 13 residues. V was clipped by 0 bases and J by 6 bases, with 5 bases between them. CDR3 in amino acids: CASSLASYEKLFF. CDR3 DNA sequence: TGTGCCAGCAGTTTAGCAAGCTATGAAAAACTGTTTTTT.

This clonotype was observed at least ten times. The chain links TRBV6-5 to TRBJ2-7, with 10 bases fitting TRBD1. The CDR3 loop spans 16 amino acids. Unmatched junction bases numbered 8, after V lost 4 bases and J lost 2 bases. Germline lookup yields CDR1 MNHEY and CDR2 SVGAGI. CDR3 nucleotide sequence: TGTGCCAGCAGTTTTTTCGGGACAGGGGAACCCTACGAGCAGTACTTC. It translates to CASSFFGTGEPYEQYF.

The CDR3 here is CASSYPGRGTDTQYF. In nucleotides, the CDR3 is TGCGCCAGCAGCTACCCGGGGAGAGGAACAGATACGCAGTATTTT. The V gene is TRBV5-1, the J gene TRBJ2-3; weak D call: TRBD2 (5 bases). The germline V and J ends were trimmed by 3 bases and 3 bases, with 14 bases remaining between them. This CDR3 has 15 residues. Germline V gives CDR1 SGHRS, CDR2 YFSETQ.

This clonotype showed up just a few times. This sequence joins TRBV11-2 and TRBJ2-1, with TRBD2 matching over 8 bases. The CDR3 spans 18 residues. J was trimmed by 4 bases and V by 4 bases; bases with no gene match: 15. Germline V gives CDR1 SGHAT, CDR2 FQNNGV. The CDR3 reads CASSSRRVTGGPYNEQFF. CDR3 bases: TGTGCCAGCAGCTCTAGGAGGGTTACGGGAGGGCCTTACAATGAGCAGTTCTTC. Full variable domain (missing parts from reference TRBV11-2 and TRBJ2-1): EAGVAQSPRYKIIEKRQSVAFWCNPISGHATLYWYQQILGQGPKLLIQFQNNGVVDDSQLPKDRFSAERLKGVDSTLKIQPAKLEDSAVYLCASSSRRVTGGPYNEQFFGPGTRLTVL.

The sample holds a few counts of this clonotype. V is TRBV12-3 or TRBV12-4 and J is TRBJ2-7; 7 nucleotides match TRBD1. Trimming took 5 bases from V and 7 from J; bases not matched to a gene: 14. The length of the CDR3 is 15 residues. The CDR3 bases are TGTGCCAGCAGTGCGAGGGACAGTATTCATGGGGAGCAGTACTTC. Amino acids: CASSARDSIHGEQYF.

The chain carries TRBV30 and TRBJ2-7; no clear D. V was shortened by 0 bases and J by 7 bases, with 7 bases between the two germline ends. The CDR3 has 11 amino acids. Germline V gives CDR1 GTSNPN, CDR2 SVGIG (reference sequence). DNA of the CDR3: TGTGCCTGGAGTGTGAGTTGGGAGCAGTACTTC. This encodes CAWSVSWEQYF.